Listed below are T cell receptor beta chains from one sample, sequenced in a study of blood T cell repertoires in COVID-19. The repertoire was sequenced with immunoSEQ multiplex PCR; TCRdb's copy has only in-frame clones and lacks some. Among 250,000 to 350,000 clones, approximately 90% were seen once, and the ten largest hold approximately 6.5%. The sample was peripheral blood. The source is a woman between 45 and 65 years old with COVID-19, enrolled during active disease. Both conserved end residues are part of each CDR3.

v_call: TRBV5-5
j_call: TRBJ1-4
cdr3_aa: CASSTTGSSDEKLFF

v_call: TRBV15
j_call: TRBJ1-2
cdr3_aa: CATSRPTGGQGGANYGYTF

v_call: TRBV5-1
j_call: TRBJ2-3
cdr3_aa: CASRQGTSGTDTQYF

v_call: TRBV6-5
j_call: TRBJ2-1
cdr3_aa: CASSPGTGWYNEQFF

v_call: TRBV5-6
j_call: TRBJ2-2
cdr3_aa: CASSEIKAKNTGELFF

v_call: TRBV18
j_call: TRBJ2-1
cdr3_aa: CASSPSSAGINEQFF

v_call: TRBV18
j_call: TRBJ1-4
cdr3_aa: CASSPPEHPEKLFF

v_call: TRBV18
j_call: TRBJ2-2
cdr3_aa: CASSPPSGRAGELFF

v_call: TRBV7-7
j_call: TRBJ2-3
cdr3_aa: CASSPMPGQGAISGTDTQYF

v_call: TRBV18
j_call: TRBJ1-1
cdr3_aa: CASSPQRDTEAFF

v_call: TRBV7-8
j_call: TRBJ2-7
cdr3_aa: CASSLLAGAYEQYF

v_call: TRBV19
j_call: TRBJ1-2
cdr3_aa: CASSIGQGELGSYGYTF

v_call: TRBV18
j_call: TRBJ2-1
cdr3_aa: CASSPLAGVSNEQFF

v_call: TRBV7-2
j_call: TRBJ1-1
cdr3_aa: CASSLYGANTEAFF

v_call: TRBV20-1
j_call: TRBJ2-7
cdr3_aa: CSARQGHEQYF

v_call: TRBV18
j_call: TRBJ2-5
cdr3_aa: CASSPGDSIQETQYF

v_call: TRBV7-2
j_call: TRBJ1-6
cdr3_aa: CASSSPTAYGGTLHF

v_call: TRBV10-1
j_call: TRBJ1-1
cdr3_aa: CASSDPAGVDTEAFF

v_call: TRBV7-2
j_call: TRBJ2-7
cdr3_aa: CASRKGGGMSYEQYF

v_call: TRBV12-5
j_call: TRBJ1-6
cdr3_aa: CASGAGNSNSPLHF

v_call: TRBV14
j_call: TRBJ1-2
cdr3_aa: CASSQTGNYKAYGYTF

v_call: TRBV6-2/TRBV6-3
j_call: TRBJ2-7
cdr3_aa: CASSRTSGDSYEQYF

v_call: TRBV11-2
j_call: TRBJ2-7
cdr3_aa: CASSPPGRGLTYEQYF